This is a list of T cell receptor beta chains from one sample in a study of blood T cells in healthy people across ages. TCRdb re-derived calls from the 5' RACE reads in MiXCR, one entry per CDR3 protein. Found here are about 1.6 million distinct CDR3 sequences, about 35% of them singletons; the top ten hold approximately 10%. The sequenced sample was blood. Receptors originate from a woman in her thirties in good health. Each CDR3 is given with its conserved first and last residue. The order of the fields is D gene, J gene, clone size, V gene, CDR3 DNA, CDR3 protein. A D gene is named only where the DNA matches it firmly. Rows give clone size only sometimes, using once, few, many, or a class for an expanded clone.

D gene: NA
J gene: TRBJ1-1
clone size: NA
V gene: TRBV10-3
CDR3 DNA: TGTGCCATCACCGGAGGGGGAGTGAACACTGAAGCTTTCTTT
CDR3 protein: CAITGGGVNTEAFF

D gene: NA
J gene: TRBJ2-7
clone size: many
V gene: TRBV7-2
CDR3 DNA: TGTGCCAGCAGCTTAGCGGGTCGGACATCGTCCTACGAGCAGTACTTC
CDR3 protein: CASSLAGRTSSYEQYF

D gene: NA
J gene: TRBJ2-3
clone size: few
V gene: TRBV7-9
CDR3 DNA: TGTGCCAGCAGACAGCAGGACATTAGCACAGATACGCAGTATTTT
CDR3 protein: CASRQQDISTDTQYF

D gene: NA
J gene: TRBJ1-1
clone size: few
V gene: TRBV14
CDR3 DNA: TGTGCCAGCAGCCAAGATTGGAAGGGTGAAGCTTTCTTT
CDR3 protein: CASSQDWKGEAFF

D gene: NA
J gene: TRBJ2-3
clone size: few
V gene: TRBV9
CDR3 DNA: TGTGCCAGCAGCACAGGGAGGGGGCCACCAGATACGCAGTATTTT
CDR3 protein: CASSTGRGPPDTQYF

D gene: NA
J gene: TRBJ1-1
clone size: few
V gene: TRBV20-1
CDR3 DNA: TGCAGTGCTAGAACCCCAGGGGTTGAAGCTTTCTTT
CDR3 protein: CSARTPGVEAFF

D gene: TRBD2
J gene: TRBJ2-5
clone size: many
V gene: TRBV5-6
CDR3 DNA: TGTGCCAGCAGCTCGACTAGCGGGGAAGAGACCCAGTACTTC
CDR3 protein: CASSSTSGEETQYF

D gene: NA
J gene: TRBJ2-6
clone size: once
V gene: TRBV18
CDR3 DNA: TGTGCCAGCTCACCGCGCACAAACCGGGGAATAGCCAACAACGTCCTGACTTTC
CDR3 protein: CASSPRTNRGIANNVLTF

D gene: TRBD2
J gene: TRBJ2-3
clone size: NA
V gene: TRBV20-1
CDR3 DNA: TGCAGTGCTAGTTTGGGACTAGCGGGGGGACGGGATACGCAGTATTTT
CDR3 protein: CSASLGLAGGRDTQYF

D gene: TRBD2
J gene: TRBJ2-5
clone size: NA
V gene: TRBV9
CDR3 DNA: TGTGCCAGCAGCGTAGGATCTAGCGGGGTCCAAGAGACCCAGTACTTC
CDR3 protein: CASSVGSSGVQETQYF

D gene: NA
J gene: TRBJ1-1
clone size: NA
V gene: TRBV6-5
CDR3 DNA: TGTGCCAGCAGTTACGTTCGGGGAGCTGAAGCTTTCTTT
CDR3 protein: CASSYVRGAEAFF

D gene: NA
J gene: TRBJ2-1
clone size: many
V gene: TRBV3-1
CDR3 DNA: TGTGCCAGCAGACCGTCTGACAGATCGGGGCAGTTCTTC
CDR3 protein: CASRPSDRSGQFF

D gene: NA
J gene: TRBJ1-2
clone size: few
V gene: TRBV24-1
CDR3 DNA: TGTGCCACCAGGGGAAATAACTATGGCTACACCTTC
CDR3 protein: CATRGNNYGYTF

D gene: NA
J gene: TRBJ2-1
clone size: few
V gene: TRBV6-5
CDR3 DNA: TGTGCCAGCAGTTATAAACCGAGGGGGGCGGGTGAGCAGTTCTTC
CDR3 protein: CASSYKPRGAGEQFF

D gene: TRBD2
J gene: TRBJ2-7
clone size: NA
V gene: TRBV6-1
CDR3 DNA: TGTGCCAGCATCTCACCGACTAGCGGGGGATCCGAGCAGTACTTC
CDR3 protein: CASISPTSGGSEQYF

D gene: TRBD2
J gene: TRBJ2-2
clone size: few
V gene: TRBV10-3
CDR3 DNA: TGTGCCATCAGCCCAAGCGGGAGCATGGGAACCGGGGAGCTGTTTTTT
CDR3 protein: CAISPSGSMGTGELFF

D gene: NA
J gene: TRBJ2-1
clone size: many
V gene: TRBV4-1
CDR3 DNA: TGCGCCAGCAGCCAAGATTACAGCAATGAGCAGTTCTTC
CDR3 protein: CASSQDYSNEQFF

D gene: NA
J gene: TRBJ1-1
clone size: NA
V gene: TRBV28
CDR3 DNA: TGTGCCAGCAGTCCTAGGACGATGAACACTGAAGCTTTCTTT
CDR3 protein: CASSPRTMNTEAFF

D gene: NA
J gene: TRBJ1-1
clone size: few
V gene: TRBV20-1
CDR3 DNA: TGCAGTGCTTACCAGGGGCCCGGGAGCACTGAAGCTTTCTTT
CDR3 protein: CSAYQGPGSTEAFF

D gene: NA
J gene: TRBJ2-3
clone size: NA
V gene: TRBV11-3
CDR3 DNA: TGTGCCAGCAGCTTGCAGGTGGAAGATACGCAGTATTTT
CDR3 protein: CASSLQVEDTQYF

D gene: NA
J gene: TRBJ1-5
clone size: NA
V gene: TRBV21-1
CDR3 DNA: TGTGCCAGCAAGCGGGACACAAATCAGCCCCAGCATTTT
CDR3 protein: CASKRDTNQPQHF

D gene: NA
J gene: TRBJ1-2
clone size: NA
V gene: TRBV6-1
CDR3 DNA: TGTGCCAGCAGCCCAGAGCCTTACTATGGCTACACCTTC
CDR3 protein: CASSPEPYYGYTF

D gene: NA
J gene: TRBJ1-4
clone size: few
V gene: TRBV15
CDR3 DNA: TGTGCCACCAGCGTCGGAAAGGGCACTAATGAAAAACTGTTTTTT
CDR3 protein: CATSVGKGTNEKLFF

D gene: NA
J gene: TRBJ1-1
clone size: NA
V gene: TRBV11-2
CDR3 DNA: TGTGCCAGCAGCTTTTATGGAACTGAAGCTTTCTTT
CDR3 protein: CASSFYGTEAFF

D gene: TRBD2
J gene: TRBJ2-1
clone size: NA
V gene: TRBV12-3/TRBV12-4
CDR3 DNA: TGTGCCAGCAGTCCGGGACTAGCGGGGGGGCCTGGCAACAATGAGCAGTTCTTC
CDR3 protein: CASSPGLAGGPGNNEQFF

D gene: TRBD1
J gene: TRBJ1-2
clone size: few
V gene: TRBV4-1
CDR3 DNA: TGCGCCAGCAGCCAACATCTAGACAGGGGAGGTTACTATGGCTACACCTTC
CDR3 protein: CASSQHLDRGGYYGYTF

D gene: NA
J gene: TRBJ2-1
clone size: NA
V gene: TRBV20-1
CDR3 DNA: TGCAGTGCTAGGCAAGGTGCCACCTACAATGAGCAGTTCTTC
CDR3 protein: CSARQGATYNEQFF

D gene: TRBD1
J gene: TRBJ2-5
clone size: NA
V gene: TRBV13
CDR3 DNA: TGTGCCAGCAGCGTCCAACAGGGGCAAGAGACCCAGTACTTC
CDR3 protein: CASSVQQGQETQYF

D gene: NA
J gene: TRBJ2-7
clone size: many
V gene: TRBV12-3/TRBV12-4
CDR3 DNA: TGTGCCAGCAGTCCCCCCTCCCGGTACGAGCAGTACTTC
CDR3 protein: CASSPPSRYEQYF

D gene: NA
J gene: TRBJ2-5
clone size: NA
V gene: TRBV3-1
CDR3 DNA: TGTGCCAGCAGCTTACGGACAGGGAGGGGGCAAGAGACCCAGTACTTC
CDR3 protein: CASSLRTGRGQETQYF

D gene: NA
J gene: TRBJ2-6
clone size: few
V gene: TRBV6-5
CDR3 DNA: TGTGCCAGCGGCAGGGAAACTGGGGCCAACGTCCTGACTTTC
CDR3 protein: CASGRETGANVLTF

D gene: TRBD1
J gene: TRBJ1-6
clone size: few
V gene: TRBV28
CDR3 DNA: TGTGCCAGCAGTTTCACAGGGGGCTATTCACCCCTCCACTTT
CDR3 protein: CASSFTGGYSPLHF

D gene: TRBD2
J gene: TRBJ2-7
clone size: many
V gene: TRBV3-1
CDR3 DNA: TGTGCCAGCAGCCAAGATCTAGCGGGGGACTACGAGCAGTACTTC
CDR3 protein: CASSQDLAGDYEQYF

D gene: NA
J gene: TRBJ2-5
clone size: NA
V gene: TRBV5-4
CDR3 DNA: TGTGCCAGCAGCCCCGACAGATACAATGAGCAGTACTTC
CDR3 protein: CASSPDRYNEQYF

D gene: NA
J gene: TRBJ1-2
clone size: many
V gene: TRBV6-2/TRBV6-3
CDR3 DNA: TGTGCCAGCAGAACGGGAACACTGTGGAGTGGCTACACCTTC
CDR3 protein: CASRTGTLWSGYTF

D gene: NA
J gene: TRBJ2-5
clone size: NA
V gene: TRBV20-1
CDR3 DNA: TGCAGTGGTAGAGGTGGCGGCTTACAAGAGACCCAGTACTTC
CDR3 protein: CSGRGGGLQETQYF

D gene: TRBD1
J gene: TRBJ1-2
clone size: few
V gene: TRBV24-1
CDR3 DNA: TGTGCCACCAGTGACGGACAGGGCTATGGCTACACCTTC
CDR3 protein: CATSDGQGYGYTF

D gene: TRBD2
J gene: TRBJ2-7
clone size: NA
V gene: TRBV9
CDR3 DNA: TGTGCCAGCAGCGAGACTAGCGTGTTTTCGGAGCAGTACTTC
CDR3 protein: CASSETSVFSEQYF

D gene: NA
J gene: TRBJ2-1
clone size: many
V gene: TRBV10-1
CDR3 DNA: TGTGCCAGCAGTGCTGGAGGAGGGGAGCAGTTCTTC
CDR3 protein: CASSAGGGEQFF

D gene: TRBD2
J gene: TRBJ2-1
clone size: few
V gene: TRBV7-6
CDR3 DNA: TGTGCCAGCAATACCGCGGGAGTGGGGGGCAATGAGCAGTTCTTC
CDR3 protein: CASNTAGVGGNEQFF

D gene: NA
J gene: TRBJ2-3
clone size: NA
V gene: TRBV5-1
CDR3 DNA: TGCGCCAGCAGCTTGGGACCTCTTGGCACGGATACGCAGTATTTT
CDR3 protein: CASSLGPLGTDTQYF

D gene: NA
J gene: TRBJ2-1
clone size: NA
V gene: TRBV12-3/TRBV12-4
CDR3 DNA: TGTGCCAGCAGTCCCACCACGGGTGGAAACAATGAGCAGTTCTTC
CDR3 protein: CASSPTTGGNNEQFF

D gene: TRBD1
J gene: TRBJ2-2
clone size: few
V gene: TRBV7-8
CDR3 DNA: TGTGCCAGCAGCTTGCCCTGGACAGGGAGATCCGGGGAGCTGTTTTTT
CDR3 protein: CASSLPWTGRSGELFF

D gene: NA
J gene: TRBJ2-1
clone size: few
V gene: TRBV5-1
CDR3 DNA: TGCGCCAGCAGCTTGGGATCGGGGTTCAATGAGCAGTTCTTC
CDR3 protein: CASSLGSGFNEQFF

D gene: NA
J gene: TRBJ2-7
clone size: many
V gene: TRBV7-2
CDR3 DNA: TGTGCCAGCACCCGGACAGTGAACTCCTACGAGCAGTACTTC
CDR3 protein: CASTRTVNSYEQYF

D gene: TRBD1
J gene: TRBJ2-7
clone size: many
V gene: TRBV4-1
CDR3 DNA: TGCGCCAGCAGCCATCCAGGGGGAGTCGACGAGCAGTACTTC
CDR3 protein: CASSHPGGVDEQYF

D gene: NA
J gene: TRBJ1-1
clone size: many
V gene: TRBV3-1
CDR3 DNA: TGTGCCAGCAGCTCGACAGGGAACACTGAAGCTTTCTTT
CDR3 protein: CASSSTGNTEAFF

D gene: TRBD2
J gene: TRBJ2-7
clone size: many
V gene: TRBV27
CDR3 DNA: TGTGCCAGCAGTTTAGGCGGGAGGACTTACGAGCAGTACTTC
CDR3 protein: CASSLGGRTYEQYF

D gene: NA
J gene: TRBJ2-1
clone size: many
V gene: TRBV29-1
CDR3 DNA: TGCAGCGTTGTGGAAGCCTTTTTGGGTGATGAGCAGTTCTTC
CDR3 protein: CSVVEAFLGDEQFF

D gene: NA
J gene: TRBJ2-7
clone size: NA
V gene: TRBV28
CDR3 DNA: TGTGCCAGCAGTGTAGCGGTTAGCTCCTACAATGAGCAGTACTTC
CDR3 protein: CASSVAVSSYNEQYF

D gene: NA
J gene: TRBJ2-7
clone size: NA
V gene: TRBV7-3
CDR3 DNA: TGTGCCAGCAGCCACCCAGTCCCTGTTGGGCAGTACTTC
CDR3 protein: CASSHPVPVGQYF

D gene: NA
J gene: TRBJ2-7
clone size: NA
V gene: TRBV21-1
CDR3 DNA: TGTGCCAGCAGCAAAGCGCGACAGGGAGCCAACGAGCAGTACTTC
CDR3 protein: CASSKARQGANEQYF

D gene: NA
J gene: TRBJ2-7
clone size: NA
V gene: TRBV5-5
CDR3 DNA: TGTGCCAGCAGCTCAGGTCCAACCCCCTCCTACGAGCAGTACTTC
CDR3 protein: CASSSGPTPSYEQYF

D gene: TRBD2
J gene: TRBJ2-5
clone size: few
V gene: TRBV4-2
CDR3 DNA: TGTGCCAGCAGCCCGGGGACACGGGGGGGAGAGACCCAGTACTTC
CDR3 protein: CASSPGTRGGETQYF